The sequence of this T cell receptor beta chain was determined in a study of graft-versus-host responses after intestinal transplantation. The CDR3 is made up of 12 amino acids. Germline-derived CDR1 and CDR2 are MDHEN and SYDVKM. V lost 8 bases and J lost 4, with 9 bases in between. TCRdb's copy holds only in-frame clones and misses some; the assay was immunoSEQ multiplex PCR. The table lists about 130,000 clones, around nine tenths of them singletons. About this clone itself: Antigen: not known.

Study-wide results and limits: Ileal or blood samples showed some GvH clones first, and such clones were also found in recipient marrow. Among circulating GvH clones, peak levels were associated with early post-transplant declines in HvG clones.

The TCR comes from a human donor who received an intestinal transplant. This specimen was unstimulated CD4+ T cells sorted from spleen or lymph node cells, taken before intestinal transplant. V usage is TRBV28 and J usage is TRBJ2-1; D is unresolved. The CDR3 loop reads CASGKEYNEQFF. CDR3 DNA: TGTGCCAGCGGGAAGGAGTACAATGAGCAGTTCTTC.